Each of the 7 T cell receptor beta chains below was sequenced from the same sample in a study of control samples from healthy donors and cancer patients. TCRdb keeps only in-frame clones here, not all; method: immunoSEQ multiplex PCR. Of nearly 200,000 clones in the sample, around 93% are singletons; the top ten hold approximately 1.8%. Material: blood. These receptors were taken from a man aged 30 to 39 in good health.

The chain combines TRBV7-8 with TRBJ2-7; no definite D call. V was shortened by 1 base and J by 0 bases, with 7 bases between the two germline ends. CDR1 is SGHVS and CDR2 is FQNEAQ in the germline V gene. The CDR3 consists of 14 residues. CDR3 coding DNA: TGTGCCAGCAGCTTAGTACTCACCTCCTACGAGCAGTACTTC. Translated, it gives CASSLVLTSYEQYF. Complete variable domain (other parts from reference TRBV7-8 and TRBJ2-7): GAGVSQSPRYKVAKRGQDVALRCDPISGHVSLFWYQQALGQGPEFLTYFQNEAQLDKSGLPSDRFFAERPEGSVSTLKIQRTQQEDSAVYLCASSLVLTSYEQYFGPGTRLTVT.

J is TRBJ1-1 and V is TRBV11-3; D is ambiguous. Germline assignment: CDR1 SGHNT and CDR2 YENEEA. Trimming removed 1 base at V and 1 base at J, with 7 bases between. The CDR3 has 14 residues. Written as DNA, the CDR3 is TGTGCCAGCAGCTTAGGTCAGTCGAACACTGAAGCTTTCTTT. It encodes CASSLGQSNTEAFF.

This clone was counted only a few times. The chain uses TRBV5-1 and TRBJ2-1; D might be TRBD1 (5 bases). CDR3 length equals 17 residues. The V and J ends lost 4 bases and 5 bases respectively, with 22 bases between them. The V gene's germline CDR1 is SGHRS and CDR2 YFSETQ. The DNA of the CDR3 is TGCGCCAGCAGCCCGAGGAAACAGGCGTTTGGGGACAATGAGCAGTTCTTC. It yields the protein CASSPRKQAFGDNEQFF.

A word on this clone: This same CDR3 is encoded by further DNA sequences in the sample. The chain has TRBV6-1 and TRBJ1-2; no reliable D call. Trimming left V 1 base short and J 3 bases short, with 6 bases between. This CDR3 is built from 13 residues. In germline, CDR1 is MNHNS, CDR2 SASEGT. The CDR3 spells CASSEGGYYGYTF. The DNA for the CDR3 is TGTGCCAGCAGTGAAGGCGGATACTATGGCTACACCTTC.

The chain couples TRBV5-6 to TRBJ1-2, with D tentatively TRBD1 (5 bases). With 3 bases removed from V and 8 bases from J, the gap between germline ends came to 14 bases. From germline, CDR1 is SGHDT and CDR2 YYEEEE. This CDR3 contains 13 residues. The CDR3 coding sequence is TGTGCCAGCAGCTCGGGGAGGAGGGGAGGCTACACCTTC. Protein: CASSSGRRGGYTF.

This chain joins TRBV5-1 and TRBJ2-7; 9 bases map to TRBD1. From germline, CDR1 is SGHRS and CDR2 YFSETQ. The CDR3 contains 12 residues. Losses at the gene ends were 4 bases for V and 5 bases for J; bases not matched to a gene: 1. CDR3 protein: CASSRDRDEQYF. CDR3 bases: TGCGCCAGCAGCCGGGACAGGGACGAGCAGTACTTC.

V is TRBV27 and J is TRBJ1-5, with 7 bases lining up with TRBD1. The junction had 12 bases not matched to a gene; V was cut back by 10 bases and J by 6 bases. The CDR3 covers 14 residues. Germline V gene lookup returns CDR1 MNHEY and CDR2 SMNVEV (reference sequence). This CDR3 reads CATGGQVGGQPQHF. The CDR3 DNA reads TGTGCCACCGGCGGACAGGTTGGGGGTCAGCCCCAGCATTTT.